The 3 T cell receptor beta chains reported below all come from one sample, sequenced in a study of identical twins. TCRdb fed the 5' RACE reads into MiXCR, producing one record per CDR3 protein. The data contain roughly 1.6 million distinct CDR3 sequences, 32% of them singletons. Sequencing input: cord blood. The source of these receptors is a newborn girl in good health.

The V gene is TRBV28, the J gene TRBJ2-1; tentative D call: TRBD1 (6 bases). The CDR3 has 13 amino acids. V was clipped by 6 bases and J by 7 bases, with 13 bases between them. In germline, CDR1 is MDHEN, CDR2 SYDVKM. CDR3 in DNA: TGTGCCAGCAGGTCCGGGACACCTAATGAGCAGTTCTTC. Protein sequence: CASRSGTPNEQFF.

Regarding this clonotype: Compared with germline, one end of the junction differs, possibly owing to a read error. CDR3 coding DNA: TGTGCCAGCAGTGAGAGGACAGGGGGCACTGAGGCTTTCTTT. Encoded protein: CASSERTGGTEAFF. The J gene is TRBJ1-1, the V gene TRBV6-1; 11 bases are a match to TRBD1. The germline CDR1 and CDR2 sequences are MNHNS and SASEGT. The CDR3 totals 14 residues.

Only a few counts were recorded for this clonotype. J is TRBJ1-2 and V is TRBV27; D is possibly TRBD1 (6 bases). CDR1 is MNHEY and CDR2 is SMNVEV in the germline V gene (reference sequence). The CDR3 contains 18 residues. The germline V and J ends were trimmed by 2 bases and 0 bases, with 19 bases remaining between them. CDR3 DNA sequence: TGTGCCAGCAGTTTAAGGTTCCGGGGGCCCTTAGCTAACTATGGCTACACCTTC. Its protein product is CASSLRFRGPLANYGYTF.